This TCR beta chain was recorded in a study of cytomegalovirus exposure and HLA in healthy donors. Looking at the study overall: The roughly 110 validation repertoires were reported in a later analysis to have been generated on the same platform as the roughly 700 first-cohort repertoires.

CDR3 length equals 16 residues. J lost 7 bases, V lost 0 bases, and 4 bases had no gene match. The germline CDR1 and CDR2 sequences are SGHAT and FQNNGV. As to this clone: The antigen is not known.

Findings and caveats of the study: In vitro work confirmed that a few CMV-associated chains recognize CMV antigens. Subsequent analysis showed first-cohort TCR clusters tending to co-occur in over a hundred validation repertoires. Investigators reported 150 to 200 TCR beta chains as tied to cytomegalovirus.

Profiled with immunoSEQ multiplex PCR; TCRdb holds only in-frame clones, not every one. The sample carries about 76,000 clones, around 95% recorded once. This clonotype originated in a woman younger than 35 in good health and CMV-seronegative. The material sequenced was PBMCs. V and J are TRBV11-2 and TRBJ2-2; 11 bases line up with TRBD1. The CDR3 protein is CASSLDRDRGGGELFF. In DNA, the CDR3 is TGTGCCAGCAGCTTAGATCGGGACAGGGGGGGCGGGGAGCTGTTTTTT.